This is a list of T cell receptor beta chains from one sample in a study of cytomegalovirus exposure and HLA in healthy donors. Assay: immunoSEQ multiplex PCR; the TCRdb copy retains only in-frame clones and omits some. The table has roughly 150,000 clones, about two thirds seen once. The specimen sequenced was PBMCs. The receptors here all came from a man in his sixties in good health and CMV-seronegative. Both conserved end residues are part of each CDR3. Fields, in order: J gene, D gene, clone size, V gene, CDR3 protein, CDR3 DNA. D genes are given only for firm matches. Only some rows state a clone size, as once, few, many or a class for expanded clones.

j_gene: TRBJ2-2
d_gene: TRBD1
abundance: -
v_gene: TRBV5-1
CDR3aa: CASTGGLNTGELFF
CDR3nt: TGCGCCAGCACAGGGGGCCTGAACACCGGGGAGCTGTTTTTT

j_gene: TRBJ1-6
d_gene: -
abundance: -
v_gene: TRBV10-3
CDR3aa: CAISESRGSSYNSPLHF
CDR3nt: TGTGCCATCAGTGAGTCGCGGGGCTCCTCCTATAATTCACCCCTCCACTTT

j_gene: TRBJ1-5
d_gene: -
abundance: few
v_gene: TRBV2
CDR3aa: CASSHDPGPNQPQHF
CDR3nt: TGTGCCAGCAGTCACGATCCAGGGCCCAATCAGCCCCAGCATTTT

j_gene: TRBJ2-2
d_gene: -
abundance: -
v_gene: TRBV10-1
CDR3aa: CASSESGQGDTGELFF
CDR3nt: TGCGCCAGCAGTGAGTCGGGGCAGGGTGACACCGGGGAGCTGTTTTTT

j_gene: TRBJ2-7
d_gene: TRBD2
abundance: -
v_gene: TRBV4-2
CDR3aa: CASSQSGTSGLFSYEQYF
CDR3nt: TGTGCCAGCAGCCAATCGGGGACTAGCGGGCTTTTCTCCTACGAGCAGTACTTC

j_gene: TRBJ2-5
d_gene: TRBD1
abundance: -
v_gene: TRBV7-6
CDR3aa: CASSWDSQETQYF
CDR3nt: TGTGCCAGCAGCTGGGACAGCCAAGAGACCCAGTACTTC

j_gene: TRBJ2-1
d_gene: TRBD2
abundance: -
v_gene: TRBV28
CDR3aa: CASSLGIAGTGEQFF
CDR3nt: TGTGCCAGCAGTTTAGGGATAGCGGGCACGGGGGAGCAGTTCTTC

j_gene: TRBJ2-2
d_gene: TRBD1
abundance: -
v_gene: TRBV19
CDR3aa: CASSTWDRGPNTGELFF
CDR3nt: TGTGCCAGTAGCACATGGGACAGGGGGCCGAACACCGGGGAGCTGTTTTTT

j_gene: TRBJ1-1
d_gene: -
abundance: -
v_gene: TRBV7-9
CDR3aa: CASSPNVANTEAFF
CDR3nt: TGTGCCAGCAGCCCTAATGTCGCGAACACTGAAGCTTTCTTT

j_gene: TRBJ2-3
d_gene: TRBD2
abundance: -
v_gene: TRBV6-1
CDR3aa: CASRREGQLNTQYF
CDR3nt: TGTGCCAGCAGACGGGAGGGCCAATTAAATACGCAGTATTTT

j_gene: TRBJ2-1
d_gene: -
abundance: -
v_gene: TRBV7-9
CDR3aa: CASSLEVRYNEQFF
CDR3nt: TGTGCCAGCAGCTTAGAAGTGCGGTACAATGAGCAGTTCTTC

j_gene: TRBJ2-3
d_gene: -
abundance: -
v_gene: TRBV9
CDR3aa: CASSVARVETDTQYF
CDR3nt: TGTGCCAGCAGCGTAGCCAGGGTCGAGACAGATACGCAGTATTTT

j_gene: TRBJ1-2
d_gene: -
abundance: -
v_gene: TRBV10-3
CDR3aa: CATSDRGAHDGYTF
CDR3nt: TGTGCCACCTCCGACCGGGGGGCGCACGATGGCTACACCTTC

j_gene: TRBJ2-1
d_gene: -
abundance: -
v_gene: TRBV25-1
CDR3aa: CASSEGQNRSYNEQFF
CDR3nt: TGTGCCAGCAGTGAAGGACAGAACCGATCCTACAATGAGCAGTTCTTC

j_gene: TRBJ1-1
d_gene: -
abundance: -
v_gene: TRBV27
CDR3aa: CASSLEGAGGGDTEAFF
CDR3nt: TGTGCCAGCAGTTTAGAGGGAGCCGGAGGCGGGGACACTGAAGCTTTCTTT

j_gene: TRBJ1-1
d_gene: TRBD1
abundance: few
v_gene: TRBV2
CDR3aa: CASGDRENTEAFF
CDR3nt: TGTGCCAGCGGGGACAGGGAGAACACTGAAGCTTTCTTT

j_gene: TRBJ2-7
d_gene: -
abundance: -
v_gene: TRBV28
CDR3aa: CASSLGPPYEQYF
CDR3nt: TGTGCCAGCAGTTTAGGGCCTCCTTACGAGCAGTACTTC

j_gene: TRBJ1-1
d_gene: -
abundance: many
v_gene: TRBV28
CDR3aa: CASSVGDEAFF
CDR3nt: TGTGCCAGCAGTGTCGGTGATGAAGCTTTCTTT

j_gene: TRBJ2-1
d_gene: TRBD2
abundance: -
v_gene: TRBV5-1
CDR3aa: CASSLGGGLFGHYNEQFF
CDR3nt: TGCGCCAGCAGCTTGGGGGGGGGACTCTTTGGGCATTACAATGAGCAGTTCTTC

j_gene: TRBJ1-5
d_gene: TRBD1
abundance: few
v_gene: TRBV7-8
CDR3aa: CASSLTLTGDQPQHF
CDR3nt: TGTGCCAGCAGCTTAACGTTGACAGGGGACCAGCCCCAGCATTTT